This TCR beta chain was sequenced during a study of control samples from healthy donors and cancer patients. A few counts support this clone. This table comes from immunoSEQ multiplex PCR, and its TCRdb copy is limited to in-frame clones, with some not included. The sample lists approximately 40,000 clones; 80% to 95% were seen once. The sequencing input was blood. This sequence originates from a woman between 50 and 59 years old in good health.

In nucleotides, the CDR3 is TGTGCCAGCTCACCAAGGGGACAGGGACAGGGACGTGGCTACACCTTC. This translates into CASSPRGQGQGRGYTF. The chain has TRBV18 and TRBJ1-2; 9 nucleotides agree with TRBD1. The V gene's germline CDR1 is KGHSH and CDR2 LQKENI. Trimming removed 2 bases from V and 7 bases from J; junction bases left unmatched: 11. CDR3 length: 16 residues.